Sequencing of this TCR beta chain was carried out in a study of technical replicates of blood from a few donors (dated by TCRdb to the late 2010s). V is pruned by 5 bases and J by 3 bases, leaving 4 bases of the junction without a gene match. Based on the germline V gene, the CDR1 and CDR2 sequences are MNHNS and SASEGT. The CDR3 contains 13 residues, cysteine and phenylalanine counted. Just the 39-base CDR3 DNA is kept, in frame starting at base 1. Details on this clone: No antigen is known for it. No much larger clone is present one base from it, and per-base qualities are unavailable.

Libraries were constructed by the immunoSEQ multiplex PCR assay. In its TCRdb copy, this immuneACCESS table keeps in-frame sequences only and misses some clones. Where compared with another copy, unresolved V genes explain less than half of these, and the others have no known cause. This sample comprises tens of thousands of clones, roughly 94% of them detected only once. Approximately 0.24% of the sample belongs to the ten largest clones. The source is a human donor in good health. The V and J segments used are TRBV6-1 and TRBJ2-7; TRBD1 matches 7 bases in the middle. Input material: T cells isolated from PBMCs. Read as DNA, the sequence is TGTGCCAGCAGTTTAACAGGGGTCTACGAGCAGTACTTC. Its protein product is CASSLTGVYEQYF.